The 30 T cell receptor beta chains given below trace back to one sample, sequenced in a study of blood T cell repertoires in COVID-19. Assay used: immunoSEQ multiplex PCR; TCRdb lists only in-frame clones, some missing. The repertoire holds about 80,000 clones, 80% to 90% seen once, with around 15% in the top ten. The source material was peripheral blood. Receptor source: a woman at least 80 years old with acute or convalescent COVID-19.

The J gene is TRBJ2-2, the V gene TRBV7-3, with 11 bases matching TRBD2. CDR1 is SGHTA and CDR2 is FQGTGA in the germline V gene. The V gene end was trimmed by 4 bases and the J gene end by 5 bases; junction bases not matched to a gene: 3. CDR3 length equals 15 residues. This chain's CDR3 is CASSSTSGGTGELFF. The CDR3 DNA reads TGTGCCAGCAGCTCTACTAGCGGGGGTACCGGGGAGCTGTTTTTT.

The rearrangement joins TRBV7-9 to TRBJ1-1; D perhaps matches TRBD1 (6 bases). V was clipped by 1 base and J by 5 bases, with 14 bases between them. CDR1 SEHNR and CDR2 FQNEAQ come from the germline V gene (reference sequence). This CDR3 region has 15 residues. In DNA form, the CDR3 reads TGTGCCAGCAGCTTAGGCGGACAGCGAAGGACTGAAGCTTTCTTT. Protein product: CASSLGGQRRTEAFF. The full variable domain, completed using reference TRBV7-9 and TRBJ1-1, is DTGVSQNPRHKITKRGQNVTFRCDPISEHNRLYWYRQTLGQGPEFLTYFQNEAQLEKSRLLSDRFSAERPKGSFSTLEIQRTEQGDSAMYLCASSLGGQRRTEAFFGQGTRLTVV.

V gene TRBV3-1 (or the pseudogene TRBV3-2) combines with J gene TRBJ2-4; no reliable D call. CDR1 is LGHDT, CDR2 YNNKEL, per germline (reference sequence). Trimming removed 0 bases from V and 3 bases from J, with 9 bases in between. The CDR3 totals 15 residues. CDR3 DNA sequence: TGTGCCAGCAGCCAAGATAGTACAGTCAAAAACATTCAGTACTTC. This encodes CASSQDSTVKNIQYF.

This chain uses TRBV14 with TRBJ1-1; TRBD1 might be the D (6 bases). V was clipped by 4 bases and J by 3 bases, with 12 bases between them. This CDR3 region has 14 residues. From germline, CDR1 is SGHDN and CDR2 FVKESK. The CDR3 loop is CASSRGTSHTEAFF. CDR3 DNA: TGTGCCAGCAGCCGGGGGACATCCCACACTGAAGCTTTCTTT. Full variable domain (missing parts from reference TRBV14 and TRBJ1-1): EAGVTQFPSHSVIEKGQTVTLRCDPISGHDNLYWYRRVMGKEIKFLLHFVKESKQDESGMPNNRFLAERTGGTYSTLKVQPAELEDSGVYFCASSRGTSHTEAFFGQGTRLTVV.

J is TRBJ2-1 and V is TRBV25-1; no clear D. In germline, CDR1 is MGHDK, CDR2 SYGVNS. The ends were cut back, 4 bases at V and 10 bases at J, with 8 bases in the middle. The CDR3 totals 11 residues. The CDR3 sequence is CASSGRNEQFF. DNA of the CDR3: TGTGCCAGCAGTGGGCGGAACGAGCAGTTCTTC.

This chain joins TRBV30 and TRBJ1-5, with TRBD1 as a possible D gene (5 bases). The CDR3 spans 13 residues. Germline V gives CDR1 GTSNPN, CDR2 SVGIG (reference sequence). V gave up 3 bases and J gave up 5 bases, with 11 bases separating them. The CDR3 DNA is TGTGCCTGGAGCGGGGGATGGGATCAGCCCCAGCATTTT. Translation gives CAWSGGWDQPQHF.

The chain carries TRBV19 and TRBJ1-4, with 10 bases matching TRBD1. This CDR3 has 13 amino acids. Germline CDR1 is LNHDA and CDR2 is SQIVND (reference sequence). With V trimmed by 4 bases and J by 13 bases, 6 bases remained unmatched. The CDR3 region is CASSTDRGSRLFF. The DNA for the CDR3 is TGTGCCAGTAGTACGGACAGGGGGTCTAGACTGTTTTTT.

The chain combines TRBV7-2 with TRBJ2-7; 9 bases are a match to TRBD2. V gave up 2 bases and J gave up 2 bases; unmatched junction bases: 4. Per germline, CDR1 SGHTA and CDR2 FQGNSA. The CDR3 is 15 residues long. CDR3 sequence: CASSLIAGVTYEQYF. CDR3 bases: TGTGCCAGCAGCTTAATAGCGGGGGTGACCTACGAGCAGTACTTC.

J is TRBJ1-4 and V is TRBV6-5, with 9 bases identical to TRBD1. CDR1 and CDR2 from the germline V gene are MNHEY and SVGAGI. With 6 bases clipped from V and 7 bases from J, the junction kept 9 bases outside the gene matches. The CDR3 loop spans 15 amino acids. For the CDR3, the DNA is TGTGCCAGCAGCAAACAGGGGGCTATGGGTGAAAAACTGTTTTTT. Its protein is CASSKQGAMGEKLFF.

The table lists this clone with a few counts. The V gene is TRBV7-2, the J gene TRBJ1-6; D gene uncertain. Germline assignment: CDR1 SGHTA and CDR2 FQGNSA. The CDR3 totals 14 residues. V lost 8 bases to trimming and J lost 6 bases, with 14 bases between them. The CDR3 sequence: CASGVQVFNSPLHF. In DNA, the CDR3 is TGTGCCAGCGGTGTCCAGGTTTTTAATTCACCCCTCCACTTT.

The gene calls are TRBV18 and TRBJ2-7; 9 bases are shared with TRBD1. Trimming at V came to 3 bases and at J to 3 bases, leaving 3 bases not matched to a gene. This CDR3 region has 14 residues. Germline CDR1 and CDR2: KGHSH and LQKENI. The CDR3 DNA sequence: TGTGCCAGCTCACCGGACAGGGGATTCTACGAGCAGTACTTC. Translation gives CASSPDRGFYEQYF.

The chain is built from TRBV10-2 and TRBJ2-5, with a possible D match to TRBD1 (6 bases). The germline V and J ends were trimmed by 6 bases and 1 base, with 18 bases remaining between them. The germline V gene has CDR1 WSHSY and CDR2 SAAADI. The CDR3 is made up of 16 amino acids. CDR3 region: CASSRGPGTPQETQYF. In DNA, the CDR3 is TGCGCCAGCAGCCGAGGCCCTGGGACACCCCAAGAGACCCAGTACTTC.

The gene calls are TRBV3-1 (or the pseudogene TRBV3-2) and TRBJ1-3, with unresolved D. Germline-derived CDR1 and CDR2 are LGHDT and YNNKEL (reference sequence). The CDR3 covers 15 residues. V was clipped by 1 base and J by 0 bases, with 7 bases between them. CDR3 sequence: CASSQGRSSGNTIYF. For the CDR3, the DNA is TGTGCCAGCAGCCAAGGGAGGTCCTCTGGAAACACCATATATTTT.

The sample holds a few counts of this clone. V is TRBV7-2 and J is TRBJ1-2; 9 bases fit TRBD1. CDR1 is SGHTA, CDR2 FQGNSA, per germline. This CDR3 comprises 16 residues. V was pared by 0 bases and J by 6 bases, with 8 bases of the junction left unmatched. DNA of the CDR3: TGTGCCAGCAGCTTAGCGAGCGGGACAGGGCGTCATGGCTACACCTTC. It specifies CASSLASGTGRHGYTF.

V gene TRBV7-8 combines with J gene TRBJ2-1; 10 positions agree with TRBD2. There are 15 residues in the CDR3. The germline gives CDR1 SGHVS, CDR2 FQNEAQ. The ends lost 2 bases at V and 9 bases at J; junction bases unmatched: 7. This CDR3 reads CASSLPAGGPFEQFF. In DNA form, the CDR3 reads TGTGCCAGCAGCTTACCAGCGGGGGGGCCATTTGAGCAGTTCTTC.

The CDR3 here is CASSGTGYGYTF. The CDR3 DNA reads as TGTGCCAGCAGCGGGACAGGCTATGGCTACACCTTC. This sequence joins TRBV6-2 or TRBV6-3 and TRBJ1-2; TRBD1 agrees at 8 bases. This CDR3 is 12 amino acids long. The germline V gene has CDR1 MNHEY and CDR2 SVGEGT. The junction had 1 base not matched to a gene; V was cut back by 6 bases and J by 4 bases.

The chain recombines TRBV6-2 or TRBV6-3 with TRBJ1-2; 9 positions match TRBD1. Germline loops: CDR1 MNHEY, CDR2 SVGEGT. After removal of 0 bases from V and 5 bases from J, the junction contained 10 bases not matched to a gene. This CDR3 comprises 17 residues. The DNA of the CDR3 is TGTGCCAGCAGTTACTCACCGGGACAGGGCAAGGTTTATGGCTACACCTTC. Translating gives CASSYSPGQGKVYGYTF.

This sequence joins TRBV6-5 and TRBJ1-2; TRBD1 matches at 7 bases. CDR3 length: 15 amino acids. The trim removed 5 bases at V and 2 bases at J, leaving 8 bases unmatched. Germline loops: CDR1 MNHEY, CDR2 SVGAGI. CDR3 protein: CASSKRTGLNYGYTF. In DNA form, the CDR3 reads TGTGCCAGCAGTAAGCGGACAGGTTTAAACTATGGCTACACCTTC.

In its sample, this clone was seen once. The chain couples TRBV4-3 to TRBJ1-2; 8 nucleotides line up with TRBD1. Trimming cost V 0 bases and J 6 bases; bases outside gene matches: 6. The CDR3 runs 15 residues. Germline V gene sequence: CDR1 LGHNA, CDR2 YSLEER. In DNA form, the CDR3 reads TGCGCCAGCAGCCAAGACAGGGGGCCCTTGGATGGCTACACCTTC. Protein sequence: CASSQDRGPLDGYTF.

The chain is built from TRBV23-1 and TRBJ2-4; tentative D call: TRBD1 (6 bases). TRBV23-1 is known as an ORF, though its function is uncertain. The germline V and J ends were trimmed by 7 bases and 9 bases, with 13 bases remaining between them. The CDR3 sequence is 12 residues long. CDR3 DNA: TGCGCCAGCAATACAGGGTATACCATTCAGTACTTC. Translation gives CASNTGYTIQYF.

Only a few counts were recorded for this clone. The chain recombines TRBV5-6 with TRBJ2-2; D is unclear. From germline, CDR1 is SGHDT and CDR2 YYEEEE. V was shortened by 1 base and J by 2 bases, with 6 bases between the two germline ends. CDR3 length: 14 residues. Here the CDR3 DNA reads TGTGCCAGCAGCTTGAGGAGTAACACCGGGGAGCTGTTTTTT. Amino acids: CASSLRSNTGELFF.

The rearrangement links TRBV7-9 to TRBJ2-1, with 14 bases aligning to TRBD2. With 6 bases clipped from V and 9 bases from J, the junction kept 7 bases outside the gene matches. The CDR3 runs to 15 residues. CDR1 SEHNR and CDR2 FQNEAQ come from the germline V gene (reference sequence). The CDR3 bases are TGTGCCAGCAGAACGACTAGCGGGGGGGCCCTTGAGCAGTTCTTC. Protein product: CASRTTSGGALEQFF. The variable domain in full, completed from reference TRBV7-9 and TRBJ2-1, reads DTGVSQNPRHKITKRGQNVTFRCDPISEHNRLYWYRQTLGQGPEFLTYFQNEAQLEKSRLLSDRFSAERPKGSFSTLEIQRTEQGDSAMYLCASRTTSGGALEQFFGPGTRLTVL.

This chain connects TRBV19 to TRBJ2-7; D gene unclear. V shed 9 bases and J shed 2 bases, with 8 bases lying between them. CDR3 length: 11 amino acids. Germline CDR1 is LNHDA and CDR2 is SQIVND (reference sequence). The CDR3 coding sequence is TGTGCCAGCCATGACACCTACGAGCAGTACTTC. Translating it yields CASHDTYEQYF.

CDR3 bases: TGTGCCAGCAGTGAAGGATACCTAAGGACAGGGAACACTGAAGCTTTCTTT. Its translation: CASSEGYLRTGNTEAFF. The chain is built from TRBV2 and TRBJ1-1, with 7 bases that match TRBD1. The CDR3 has 17 residues. J gave up 1 base and V 1 base, and 9 bases lay outside the gene matches. Germline-derived CDR1 and CDR2 are SNHLY and FYNNEI. Looking up the rest from reference TRBV2 and TRBJ1-1 gives the full variable domain: EPEVTQTPSHQVTQMGQEVILRCVPISNHLYFYWYRQILGQKVEFLVSFYNNEISEKSEIFDDQFSVERPDGSNFTLKIRSTKLEDSAMYFCASSEGYLRTGNTEAFFGQGTRLTVV.

The chain links TRBV7-2 to TRBJ2-7; D might be TRBD2 (6 bases). The V gene's germline CDR1 is SGHTA and CDR2 FQGNSA. Deletions cut 4 bases from V and 9 bases from J, with 10 bases between. This CDR3 is built from 11 residues. CDR3 residues: CASSSSGVQYF. The CDR3 bases are TGTGCCAGCAGCTCCTCGGGGGTGCAGTACTTC.

In this sample, this clone turned up a few times. The chain combines TRBV28 with TRBJ1-3, with 7 bases aligning to TRBD1. The CDR3 runs to 14 residues. V trimming: 9 bases; J trimming: 2 bases; junction bases outside the gene matches: 7. From germline, CDR1 is MDHEN and CDR2 SYDVKM. The CDR3 region has the DNA TGTGCCAGTAACAAAGGGACAGCTGGAAACACCATATATTTT. Translated: CASNKGTAGNTIYF.

The V gene is TRBV10-3, the J gene TRBJ1-1; D perhaps matches TRBD1 (5 bases). Trimming took off 6 bases at V and 2 bases at J, with 13 bases between the two ends. This CDR3 region has 14 residues. The germline gives CDR1 ENHRY, CDR2 SYGVKD. The CDR3 nucleotides read TGTGCCATCAGGGCCGCGACAGCTAACACTGAAGCTTTCTTT. It codes for CAIRAATANTEAFF.

The chain uses TRBV7-9 and TRBJ1-3; D unclear. CDR1 and CDR2 (germline): SEHNR, FQNEAQ (reference sequence). The CDR3 is 14 amino acids. V was trimmed by 5 bases and J by 1 base, leaving 9 bases between them. The CDR3 bases are TGTGCCAGCAGCCTCTTGTCTTCTGGAAACACCATATATTTT. It is translated as CASSLLSSGNTIYF.

The chain has TRBV19 and TRBJ2-3, with TRBD2 identical over 14 bases. CDR1 is LNHDA, CDR2 SQIVND, per germline (reference sequence). The CDR3 totals 18 residues. Germline trimming cut 4 bases from V and 0 bases from J; bases unmatched to any gene: 6. Here the CDR3 reads CASSTGLAGGLSTDTQYF. CDR3 sequence (DNA): TGTGCCAGTAGTACCGGACTAGCGGGAGGTTTGAGCACAGATACGCAGTATTTT.

This clone was seen once. The V and J genes are TRBV18 and TRBJ1-6; TRBD1 aligns across 8 bases. The V segment lost 1 base and the J segment 10 bases; nucleotides outside the gene matches: 6. Germline lookup yields CDR1 KGHSH and CDR2 LQKENI. The CDR3 runs to 15 residues. The CDR3 sequence: CASSPRGTGSSPLHF. The CDR3 coding sequence is TGTGCCAGCTCACCACGCGGGACAGGCTCGTCACCCCTCCACTTT.